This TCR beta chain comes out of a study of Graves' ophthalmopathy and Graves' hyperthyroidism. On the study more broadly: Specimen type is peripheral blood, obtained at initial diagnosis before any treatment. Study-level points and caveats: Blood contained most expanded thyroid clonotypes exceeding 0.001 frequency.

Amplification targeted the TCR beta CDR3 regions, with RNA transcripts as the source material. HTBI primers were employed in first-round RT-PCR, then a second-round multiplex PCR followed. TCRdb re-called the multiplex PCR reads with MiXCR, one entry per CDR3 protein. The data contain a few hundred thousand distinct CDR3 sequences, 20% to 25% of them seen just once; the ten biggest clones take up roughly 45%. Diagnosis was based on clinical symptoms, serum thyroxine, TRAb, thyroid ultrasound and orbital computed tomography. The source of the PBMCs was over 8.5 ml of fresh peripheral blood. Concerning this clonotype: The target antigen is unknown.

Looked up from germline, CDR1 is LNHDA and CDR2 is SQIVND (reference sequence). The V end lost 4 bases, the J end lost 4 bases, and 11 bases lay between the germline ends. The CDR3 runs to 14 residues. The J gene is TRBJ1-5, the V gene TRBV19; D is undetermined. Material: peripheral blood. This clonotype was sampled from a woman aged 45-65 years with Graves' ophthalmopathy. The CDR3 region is CASSTGRRNQPQHF. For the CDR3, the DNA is TGTGCCAGTAGTACCGGAAGGAGGAATCAGCCCCAGCATTTT. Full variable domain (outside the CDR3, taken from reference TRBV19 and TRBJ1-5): DGGITQSPKYLFRKEGQNVTLSCEQNLNHDAMYWYRQDPGQGLRLIYYSQIVNDFQKGDIAEGYSVSREKKESFPLTVTSAQKNPTAFYLCASSTGRRNQPQHFGDGTRLSIL.